This record covers a single T cell receptor (beta chain). What it binds is unknown. Multiplex touch-down PCR with TRB-A/B primers amplified rearranged V-D-J TRB sequences. TCRdb processed the multiplex PCR reads anew with MiXCR; each CDR3 protein has one entry. Of 5,000 to 8,000 distinct CDR3 sequences detected, 30% appear once; the ten largest clones hold 7% to 9%. The CDR3 sequence is 20 residues long. V gave up 4 bases and J gave up 0 bases; unmatched junction bases: 16. From germline, CDR1 is MNHNY and CDR2 SVGAGI (reference sequence). The template was genomic DNA from peripheral blood, not RNA. The sample is drawn from a study of T cell repertoires in aging, cancer and after chemotherapy. General study results and limits: Median generation probability rose over the chemotherapy interval in each cancer cohort, suggesting rebound thymic output. Age-matched healthy donors had significantly more diverse, less clonal blood TCR repertoires than untreated cancer patients. The repertoire data cannot show anything about immunological memory following chemotherapy. Thymic emigration or peripheral T cell expansion may be impaired by lymphoid organ infiltration in hematological cancer.

The gene calls are TRBV6-6 and TRBJ2-3, with 10 bases lining up with TRBD2. Specimen: blood. This receptor was obtained from a human donor with a blood cancer. The CDR3 protein is CASSFPLLAGVSSSTDTQYF. CDR3 bases: TGTGCCAGCAGTTTTCCCCTTCTAGCGGGGGTTTCTTCAAGCACAGATACGCAGTATTTT.